This TCR beta chain originates from a study of Graves' ophthalmopathy and Graves' hyperthyroidism. In the study overall: Peripheral blood was obtained at first diagnosis, ahead of any treatment.

CDR1 and CDR2 from the germline V gene are LNHDA and SQIVND (reference sequence). There are 15 residues in the CDR3. V was pared by 6 bases and J by 0 bases, with 12 bases between. This clonotype was detected ten times or more. The authors amplified TCR beta CDR3 regions from RNA transcripts. Amplification began with first-round RT-PCR using HTBI primers, then second-round multiplex PCR was performed. TCRdb analysed the multiplex PCR reads with MiXCR anew, one entry per CDR3 protein. Of hundreds of thousands of distinct CDR3 sequences in the sample, under 15% were seen once. The TCR sequence derives from a woman in her 30s with Graves' ophthalmopathy. The chain combines TRBV19 with TRBJ1-5; perhaps TRBD1 as D (5 bases). The sequenced sample was blood. Here the CDR3 DNA reads TGTGCCAGTAGCCCACAGGAATATAGCAATCAGCCCCAGCATTTT. It translates to CASSPQEYSNQPQHF.